The following is a TCR beta chain sequence with its context. Which antigen it targets is not known. No base qualities exist here, and no much larger clone lies one base off it. This sample was taken from a study of blood T cell repertoires in COVID-19 (dated by TCRdb to 2018 to 2020). General notes on the study: The collaborator samples originated in the United States, Italy and Spain and spanned the acute and convalescent phases of COVID-19. Samples were obtained from the ongoing ImmuneRACE study (first 160 participants) and from 1,254 subjects provided by 6 global collaborators. Subjects who had been exposed to COVID-19, were actively infected with it, or had recovered from it provided the deeply sampled blood TCRbeta repertoires that made up the dataset. The prospective study material was composed of cDNA or gDNA derived from T cells, B-cell-depleted T cells, or PBMCs. A de-identified subject ID, COVID-19 status, age in years and sex were almost always included in the sample metadata. The repertoires were released in a freely available public database meant as a resource for research on the immune response to SARS-CoV-2. Where available, HLA class I and class II types were obtained from metadata supplied by the sample provider rather than from assay-based typing.

Whole blood was collected in K2EDTA tubes by collaborating institutions according to the institutions' own protocols. For TCRbeta analysis, collaborators shipped samples as frozen whole blood, isolated PBMCs, or DNA extracted from either of those sample types. Overall results and qualifications from the work: How much clinical and demographic metadata was included differed by source and by participant, and the metadata was provided uncurated.

V trim: 0 bases; J trim: 0 bases; unmatched bases: 6. From the cysteine through the phenylalanine, the CDR3 covers 17 amino acids. The read is trimmed to its CDR3 DNA, 51 bases read in frame from base 1. The germline V gene sets CDR1 to SGDLS and CDR2 to YYNGEE. TCRbeta CDR3 regions were amplified from genomic DNA by means of the immunoSEQ Assay, a bias-controlled multiplex PCR. The original methods were these. The number of nucleated cells in each sample was estimated from the amplification of reference gene primers within the assay. To quantify the absolute abundance of each unique TCRbeta CDR3 rearrangement, sequence reads were collapsed and filtered. For each sample, productive Simpson clonality was calculated by taking the square root of Simpson's diversity index across productive rearrangements. TCRdb mirrors the immuneACCESS table, restricted to in-frame sequences. Some clones are absent from its copies; in checked studies, under half trace to an unresolved V gene, and the reason for the others is unknown. V and J calls and clone size are those listed in that table; D and trimming were worked out from the DNA. This sample has 85,000 to 120,000 clones in its table, and around 84% of those were observed once. Around 4% of the sample belongs to the ten largest clones.

The sequenced sample was peripheral blood. This TCR was recovered from a human donor in a cohort sampled during active COVID-19. This chain joins TRBV9 to TRBJ2-1; the central 7 bases match TRBD2. The CDR3 reads as follows: CASSVDTGGSSYNEQFF. The bases read TGTGCCAGCAGCGTAGATACGGGGGGTAGCTCCTACAATGAGCAGTTCTTC.